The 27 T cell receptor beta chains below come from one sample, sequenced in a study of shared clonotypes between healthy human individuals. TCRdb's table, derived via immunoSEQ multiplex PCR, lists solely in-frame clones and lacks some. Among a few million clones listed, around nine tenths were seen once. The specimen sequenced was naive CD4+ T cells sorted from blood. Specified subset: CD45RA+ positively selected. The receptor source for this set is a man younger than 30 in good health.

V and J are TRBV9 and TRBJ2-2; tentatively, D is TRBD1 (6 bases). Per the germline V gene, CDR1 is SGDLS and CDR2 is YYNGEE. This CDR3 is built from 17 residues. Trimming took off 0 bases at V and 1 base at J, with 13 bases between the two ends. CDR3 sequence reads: CASSVAFQGRNTGELFF. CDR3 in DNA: TGTGCCAGCAGCGTAGCCTTCCAGGGGCGGAACACCGGGGAGCTGTTTTTT.

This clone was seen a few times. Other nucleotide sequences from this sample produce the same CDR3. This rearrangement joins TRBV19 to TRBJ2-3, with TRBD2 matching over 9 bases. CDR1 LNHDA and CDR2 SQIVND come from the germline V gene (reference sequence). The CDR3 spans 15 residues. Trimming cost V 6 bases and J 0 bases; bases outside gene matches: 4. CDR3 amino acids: CASSQTSGSTDTQYF. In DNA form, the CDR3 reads TGTGCCAGTAGCCAGACTAGCGGTAGCACAGATACGCAGTATTTT.

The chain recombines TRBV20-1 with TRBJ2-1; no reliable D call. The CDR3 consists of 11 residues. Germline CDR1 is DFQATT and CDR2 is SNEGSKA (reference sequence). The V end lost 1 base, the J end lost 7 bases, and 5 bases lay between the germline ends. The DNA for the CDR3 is TGCAGTGCTAGAGTACAGAATGAGCAGTTCTTC. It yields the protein CSARVQNEQFF.

The CDR3 is CASSSAAGYEQYF. Here the CDR3 DNA reads TGCGCCAGCAGCTCCGCGGCGGGGTACGAGCAGTACTTC. The rearrangement joins TRBV5-1 to TRBJ2-7; tentative D call: TRBD2 (6 bases). Trimming cost V 3 bases and J 4 bases, with 11 bases left between them. Germline CDR1 and CDR2: SGHRS and YFSETQ. This CDR3 region has 13 residues. Using reference TRBV5-1 and TRBJ2-7 for the parts outside the CDR3, the full variable domain is KAGVTQTPRYLIKTRGQQVTLSCSPISGHRSVSWYQQTPGQGLQFLFEYFSETQRNKGNFPGRFSGRQFSNSRSEMNVSTLELGDSALYLCASSSAAGYEQYFGPGTRLTVT.

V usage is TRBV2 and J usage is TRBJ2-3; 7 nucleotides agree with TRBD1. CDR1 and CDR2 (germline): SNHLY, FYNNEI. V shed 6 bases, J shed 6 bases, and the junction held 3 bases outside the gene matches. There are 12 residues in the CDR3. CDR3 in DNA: TGTGCCAGCAGGACAGGGAAGGATACGCAGTATTTT. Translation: CASRTGKDTQYF.

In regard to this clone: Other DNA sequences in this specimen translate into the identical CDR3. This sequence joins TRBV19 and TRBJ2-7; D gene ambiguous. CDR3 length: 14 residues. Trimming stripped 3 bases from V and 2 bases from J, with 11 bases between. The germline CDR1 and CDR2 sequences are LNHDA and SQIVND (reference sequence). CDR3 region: CASSIRAVTYEQYF. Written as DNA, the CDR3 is TGTGCCAGTAGTATTCGGGCCGTCACCTACGAGCAGTACTTC.

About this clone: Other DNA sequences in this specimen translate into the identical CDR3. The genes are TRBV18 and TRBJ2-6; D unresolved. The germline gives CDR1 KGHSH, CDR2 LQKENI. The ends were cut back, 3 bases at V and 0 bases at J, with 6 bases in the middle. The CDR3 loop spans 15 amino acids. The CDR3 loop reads CASSPLSSGANVLTF. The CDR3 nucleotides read TGTGCCAGCTCACCTCTGAGCTCTGGGGCCAACGTCCTGACTTTC.

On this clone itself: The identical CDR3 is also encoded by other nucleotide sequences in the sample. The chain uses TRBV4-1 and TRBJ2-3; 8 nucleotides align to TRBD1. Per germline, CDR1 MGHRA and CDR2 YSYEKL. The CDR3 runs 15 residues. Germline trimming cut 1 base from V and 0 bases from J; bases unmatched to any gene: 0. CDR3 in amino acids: CASSQGDRSTDTQYF. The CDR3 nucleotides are TGCGCCAGCAGCCAAGGGGACAGGAGCACAGATACGCAGTATTTT.

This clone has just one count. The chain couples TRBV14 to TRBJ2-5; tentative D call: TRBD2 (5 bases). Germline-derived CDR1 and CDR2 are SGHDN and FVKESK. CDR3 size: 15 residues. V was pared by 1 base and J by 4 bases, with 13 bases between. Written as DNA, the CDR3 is TGTGCCAGCAGCCAAGTTGGGAGCGTCCTAGAGACCCAGTACTTC. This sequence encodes CASSQVGSVLETQYF. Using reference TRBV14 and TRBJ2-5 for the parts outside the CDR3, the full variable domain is EAGVTQFPSHSVIEKGQTVTLRCDPISGHDNLYWYRRVMGKEIKFLLHFVKESKQDESGMPNNRFLAERTGGTYSTLKVQPAELEDSGVYFCASSQVGSVLETQYFGPGTRLLVL.

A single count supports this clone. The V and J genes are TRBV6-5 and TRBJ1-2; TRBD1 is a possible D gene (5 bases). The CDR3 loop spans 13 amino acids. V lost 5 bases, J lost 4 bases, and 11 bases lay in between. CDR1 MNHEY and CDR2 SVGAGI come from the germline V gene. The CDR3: CASSRPDSYGYTF. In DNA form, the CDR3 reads TGTGCCAGCAGTCGGCCCGACAGCTATGGCTACACCTTC.

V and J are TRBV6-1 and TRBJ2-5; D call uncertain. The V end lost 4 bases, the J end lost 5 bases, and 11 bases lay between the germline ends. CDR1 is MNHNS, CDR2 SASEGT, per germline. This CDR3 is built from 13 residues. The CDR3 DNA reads TGTGCCAGCAGTGCGGGCCTATGGGAGACCCAGTACTTC. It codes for CASSAGLWETQYF.

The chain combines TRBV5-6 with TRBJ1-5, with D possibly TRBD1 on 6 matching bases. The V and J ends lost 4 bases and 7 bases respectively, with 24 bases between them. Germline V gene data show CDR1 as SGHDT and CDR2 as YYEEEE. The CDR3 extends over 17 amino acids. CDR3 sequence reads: CASSILKQGLGLQPQHF. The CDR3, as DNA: TGTGCCAGCAGCATTCTAAAACAGGGTTTGGGATTACAGCCCCAGCATTTT.

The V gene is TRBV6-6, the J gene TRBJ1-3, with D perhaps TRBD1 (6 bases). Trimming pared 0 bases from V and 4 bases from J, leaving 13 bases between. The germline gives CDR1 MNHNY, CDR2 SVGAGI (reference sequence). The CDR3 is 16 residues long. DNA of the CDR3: TGTGCCAGCAGTTACTCGTGGTCAGGGGACGGAAACACCATATATTTT. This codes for CASSYSWSGDGNTIYF.

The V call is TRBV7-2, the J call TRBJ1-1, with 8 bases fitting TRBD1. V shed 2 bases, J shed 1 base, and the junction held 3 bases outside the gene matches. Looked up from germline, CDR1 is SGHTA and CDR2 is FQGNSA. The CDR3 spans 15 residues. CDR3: CASSLSGTGNTEAFF. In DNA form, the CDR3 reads TGTGCCAGCAGCTTATCCGGGACAGGGAACACTGAAGCTTTCTTT.

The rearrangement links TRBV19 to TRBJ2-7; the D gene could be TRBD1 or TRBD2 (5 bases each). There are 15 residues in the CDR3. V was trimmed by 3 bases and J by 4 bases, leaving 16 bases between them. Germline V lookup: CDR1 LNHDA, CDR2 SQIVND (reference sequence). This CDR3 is CASSIGAGTVYEQYF. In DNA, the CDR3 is TGTGCCAGTAGTATTGGTGCAGGGACGGTTTACGAGCAGTACTTC. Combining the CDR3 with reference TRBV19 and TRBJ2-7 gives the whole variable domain DGGITQSPKYLFRKEGQNVTLSCEQNLNHDAMYWYRQDPGQGLRLIYYSQIVNDFQKGDIAEGYSVSREKKESFPLTVTSAQKNPTAFYLCASSIGAGTVYEQYFGPGTRLTVT.

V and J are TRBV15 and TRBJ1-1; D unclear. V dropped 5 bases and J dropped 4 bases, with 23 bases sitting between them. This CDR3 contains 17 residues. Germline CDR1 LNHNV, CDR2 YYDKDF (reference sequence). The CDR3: CATSPGGADIMRTEAFF. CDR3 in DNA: TGTGCCACCAGCCCAGGAGGAGCGGATATTATGCGCACTGAAGCTTTCTTT.

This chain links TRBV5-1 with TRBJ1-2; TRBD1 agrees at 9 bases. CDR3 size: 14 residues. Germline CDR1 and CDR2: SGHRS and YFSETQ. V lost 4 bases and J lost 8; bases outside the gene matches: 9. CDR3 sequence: CASSPTGGREGYTF. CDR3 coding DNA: TGCGCCAGCAGCCCGACAGGGGGAAGAGAGGGCTACACCTTC.

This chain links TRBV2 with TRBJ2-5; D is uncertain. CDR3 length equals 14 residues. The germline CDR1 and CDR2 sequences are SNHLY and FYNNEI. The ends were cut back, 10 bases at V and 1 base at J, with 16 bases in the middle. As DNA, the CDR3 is TGTGCCACGCGACGACCAGCCTTCCAAGAGACCCAGTACTTC. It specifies CATRRPAFQETQYF.

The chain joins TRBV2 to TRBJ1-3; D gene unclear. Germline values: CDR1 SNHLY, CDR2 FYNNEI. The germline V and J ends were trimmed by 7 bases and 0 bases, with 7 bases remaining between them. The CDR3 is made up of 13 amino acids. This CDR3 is CASTRSSGNTIYF. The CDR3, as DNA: TGTGCCAGCACCCGGAGCTCTGGAAACACCATATATTTT.

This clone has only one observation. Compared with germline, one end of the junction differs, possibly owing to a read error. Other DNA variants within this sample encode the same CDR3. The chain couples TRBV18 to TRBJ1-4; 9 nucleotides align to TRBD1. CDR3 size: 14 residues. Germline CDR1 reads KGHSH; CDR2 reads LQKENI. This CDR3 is CASSPQGAGEKLFF. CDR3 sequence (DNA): TGTGCCAGCTCGCCACAGGGGGCAGGGGAAAAACTGTTTTTT.

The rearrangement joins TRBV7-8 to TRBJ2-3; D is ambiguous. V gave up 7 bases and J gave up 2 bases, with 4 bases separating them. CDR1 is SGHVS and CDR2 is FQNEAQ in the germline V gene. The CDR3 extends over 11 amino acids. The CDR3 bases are TGTGCCAGCACCATCACAGATACGCAGTATTTT. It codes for CASTITDTQYF.

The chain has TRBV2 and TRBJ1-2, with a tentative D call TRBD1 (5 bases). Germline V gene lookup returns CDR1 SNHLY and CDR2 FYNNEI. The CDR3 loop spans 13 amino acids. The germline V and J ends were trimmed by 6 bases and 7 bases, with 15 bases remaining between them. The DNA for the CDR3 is TGTGCCAGCAGCGGACGACAGTCCCCTGGCTACACCTTC. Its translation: CASSGRQSPGYTF.

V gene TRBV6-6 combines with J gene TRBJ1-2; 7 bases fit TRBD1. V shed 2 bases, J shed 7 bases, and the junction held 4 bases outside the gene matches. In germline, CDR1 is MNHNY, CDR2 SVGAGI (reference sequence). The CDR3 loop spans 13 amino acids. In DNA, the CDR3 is TGTGCCAGCAGTTACCCGACAGGGACTGGCTACACCTTC. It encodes CASSYPTGTGYTF.

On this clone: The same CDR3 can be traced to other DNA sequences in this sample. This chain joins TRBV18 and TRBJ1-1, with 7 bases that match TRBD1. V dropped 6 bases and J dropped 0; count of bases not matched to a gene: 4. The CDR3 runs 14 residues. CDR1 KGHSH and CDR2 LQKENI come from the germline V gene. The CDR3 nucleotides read TGTGCCAGCTCCCTGGGGACAGTGAACACTGAAGCTTTCTTT. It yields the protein CASSLGTVNTEAFF.

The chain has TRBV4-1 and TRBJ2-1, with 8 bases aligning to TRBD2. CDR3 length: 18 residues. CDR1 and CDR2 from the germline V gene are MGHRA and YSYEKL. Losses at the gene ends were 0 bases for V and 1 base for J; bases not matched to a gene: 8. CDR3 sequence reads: CASSQEGQLAASYNEQFF. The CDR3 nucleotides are TGCGCCAGCAGCCAAGAGGGACAACTAGCGGCTTCCTACAATGAGCAGTTCTTC.

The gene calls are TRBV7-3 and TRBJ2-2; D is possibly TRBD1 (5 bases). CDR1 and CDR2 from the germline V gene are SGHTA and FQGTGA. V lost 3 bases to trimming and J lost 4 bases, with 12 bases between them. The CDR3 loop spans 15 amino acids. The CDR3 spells CASSLSGHTTGELFF. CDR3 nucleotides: TGTGCCAGCAGCTTGTCCGGACACACCACCGGGGAGCTGTTTTTT.

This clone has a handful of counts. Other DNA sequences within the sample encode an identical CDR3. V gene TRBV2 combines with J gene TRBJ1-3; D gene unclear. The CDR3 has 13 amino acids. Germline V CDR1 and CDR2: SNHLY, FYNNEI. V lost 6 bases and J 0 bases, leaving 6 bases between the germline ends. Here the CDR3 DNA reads TGTGCCAGCAGAGCAAACTCTGGAAACACCATATATTTT. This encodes CASRANSGNTIYF. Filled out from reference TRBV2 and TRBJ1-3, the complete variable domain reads EPEVTQTPSHQVTQMGQEVILRCVPISNHLYFYWYRQILGQKVEFLVSFYNNEISEKSEIFDDQFSVERPDGSNFTLKIRSTKLEDSAMYFCASRANSGNTIYFGEGSWLTVV.